Listed here is a single TCR beta chain. Clones were read by immunoSEQ multiplex PCR, and TCRdb kept only the in-frame ones, dropping some. The sample contains over a million clones, approximately 80% of which appear only once. The CDR3 covers 17 residues. V was clipped by 6 bases and J by 0 bases; unmatched bases: 9. Looked up from germline, CDR1 is ENHRY and CDR2 is SYGVKD. This sample stems from a study of shared clonotypes between healthy human individuals. J is TRBJ2-3 and V is TRBV10-3, with TRBD2 identical over 10 bases. The receptor comes from a man aged 18 to 30 in good health. Some clones in this sample may be carry-over from other donors' samples. What was sequenced was memory CD4+ T cells from PBMCs. Subset in this sample: CD45RA-negative fraction. CDR3 in amino acids: CAIRLAGDQSSTDTQYF. In nucleotides, the CDR3 is TGTGCCATCAGGCTAGCGGGGGATCAATCTAGCACAGATACGCAGTATTTT.